Below are 8 T cell receptor beta chains sequenced from a single sample in a study of T cells in localized non-small cell lung cancer. The method was immunoSEQ multiplex PCR; TCRdb's version includes in-frame clones alone and lacks a portion of them. The sample has tens of thousands of clones; around four fifths are singletons. The starting material was peripheral blood, obtained before any cancer treatment. The receptors shown here come from an older male donor with stage III squamous cell lung carcinoma.

This chain joins TRBV5-1 and TRBJ2-7, with D perhaps matching TRBD2 (5 bases). The ends were cut back, 2 bases at V and 9 bases at J, with 21 bases in the middle. The CDR3 totals 15 residues. Germline V gene lookup returns CDR1 SGHRS and CDR2 YFSETQ. CDR3 region: CASSFGYEGASGQYF. CDR3 sequence (DNA): TGCGCCAGCAGCTTCGGTTACGAGGGAGCCTCCGGGCAGTACTTC.

V and J are TRBV28 and TRBJ1-5; TRBD1 agrees at 8 bases. The V and J ends lost 5 bases and 2 bases, in that order; junction bases with no gene match: 5. The germline CDR1 and CDR2 sequences are MDHEN and SYDVKM. This CDR3 has 15 amino acids. In nucleotides, the CDR3 is TGTGCCAGCAGTATTCCGACAGGGGGCAATCAGCCCCAGCATTTT. Translating gives CASSIPTGGNQPQHF.

A remark on this clone: The junction differs from germline at one of its ends, possibly a read error. The J gene is TRBJ2-7, the V gene TRBV11-3; a weak D match, TRBD1 (5 bases). CDR3 length: 13 residues. Germline V gives CDR1 SGHNT, CDR2 YENEEA. As DNA, the CDR3 is TGTGCCAGCAGCGTAGACAGAGACCACGAGCAGTACTTC. The encoded protein is CASSVDRDHEQYF.

V usage is TRBV23-1 and J usage is TRBJ1-5, with D possibly matching TRBD1 (5 bases). TRBV23-1 is an ORF; its function is uncertain. Trimming removed 3 bases from V and 4 bases from J, with 22 bases in between. The CDR3 length is 18 residues. The CDR3 DNA sequence: TGCGCCAGCAGTCAGTCGACCCCGGGACCTCGATTAAATCAGCCCCAGCATTTT. Amino acid sequence: CASSQSTPGPRLNQPQHF.

The gene calls are TRBV7-9 and TRBJ2-3; 9 positions agree with TRBD2. This CDR3 is 16 amino acids long. The germline V gene encodes CDR1 SEHNR and CDR2 FQNEAQ (reference sequence). V lost 5 bases, J lost 3 bases, and 9 bases stayed unmatched. The CDR3 sequence is CASSPVGLASTDTQYF. In nucleotides, the CDR3 is TGTGCCAGCAGCCCCGTGGGACTAGCCTCGACAGATACGCAGTATTTT.

This chain links TRBV6-5 with TRBJ1-6, with TRBD1 matching 7 bases. The J segment lost 13 bases and the V segment lost 0 bases, leaving 6 bases of the junction unmatched. The length of the CDR3 is 14 residues. Germline assignment: CDR1 MNHEY and CDR2 SVGAGI. This CDR3 reads CASSYSTGIGPLHF. The CDR3 DNA reads as TGTGCCAGCAGTTACTCGACAGGGATAGGGCCCCTCCACTTT.

The rearrangement links TRBV7-2 to TRBJ2-5; D is perhaps TRBD1 or TRBD2 (6 bases each). Germline V CDR1 and CDR2: SGHTA, FQGNSA. CDR3 length: 16 residues. V lost 2 bases and J 4 bases, leaving 17 bases between the germline ends. CDR3 amino acids: CASSLNGGTPGETQYF. As DNA, the CDR3 is TGTGCCAGCAGCTTAAACGGGGGCACCCCTGGAGAGACCCAGTACTTC.

V is TRBV27 and J is TRBJ2-1, with D uncertain. CDR1 is MNHEY, CDR2 SMNVEV, per germline (reference sequence). The CDR3 sequence is 14 residues long. The V and J ends lost 5 bases and 7 bases respectively, with 15 bases between them. The CDR3 nucleotides read TGTGCCAGCAGTCGAGCCCTACCAAAAAATGAGCAGTTCTTC. This codes for CASSRALPKNEQFF.